This TCR beta chain stems from a study of vaccination and CD4 T cells after COVID-19. Sequencing of the DNA from cultured CD4+ T cells was carried out with the Oncomine TCR Beta short-read assay. TCRdb reprocessed the PCR reads via MiXCR and lists one record per CDR3 protein. Here the sample spans about 16,000 distinct CDR3 sequences, about 56% being singletons. Regarding treatment: roughly 11-day PBMC culture with coronavirus spike peptide pools or control peptides (ViraFEST assay). Points on this clonotype: Its antigen remains unknown.

This sample comprised CD4+ T cells from blood, cultured in vitro, obtained before SARS-CoV-2 vaccination. The sequence derives from a human donor who had recovered from COVID-19.

CDR3 nucleotides: TGTGCCAGCAGTGTGTGGACAGGGGCAACTAATGAAAAACTGTTTTTT. This encodes CASSVWTGATNEKLFF. The gene calls are TRBV2 and TRBJ1-4; TRBD1 agrees at 9 bases. The J segment lost 0 bases and the V segment lost 4 bases, leaving 3 bases of the junction unmatched. Germline V gene lookup returns CDR1 SNHLY and CDR2 FYNNEI. CDR3 size: 16 residues.